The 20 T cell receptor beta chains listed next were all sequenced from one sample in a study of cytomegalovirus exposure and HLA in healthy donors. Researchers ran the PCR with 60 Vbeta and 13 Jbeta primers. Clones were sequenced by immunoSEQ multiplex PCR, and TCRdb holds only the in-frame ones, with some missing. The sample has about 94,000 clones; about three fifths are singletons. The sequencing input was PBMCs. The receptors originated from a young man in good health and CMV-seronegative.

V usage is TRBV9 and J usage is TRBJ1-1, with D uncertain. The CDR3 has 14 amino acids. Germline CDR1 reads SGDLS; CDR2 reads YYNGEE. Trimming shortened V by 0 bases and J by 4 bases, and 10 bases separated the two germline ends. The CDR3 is CASSVAGEGTEAFF. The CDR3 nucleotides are TGTGCCAGCAGCGTAGCCGGGGAAGGCACTGAAGCTTTCTTT.

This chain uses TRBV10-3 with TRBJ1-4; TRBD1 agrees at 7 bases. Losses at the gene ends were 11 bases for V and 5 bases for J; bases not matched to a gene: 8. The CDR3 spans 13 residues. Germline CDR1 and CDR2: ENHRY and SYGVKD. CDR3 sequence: CAVGDRENEKLFF. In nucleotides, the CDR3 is TGTGCCGTAGGGGACAGAGAAAATGAAAAACTGTTTTTT.

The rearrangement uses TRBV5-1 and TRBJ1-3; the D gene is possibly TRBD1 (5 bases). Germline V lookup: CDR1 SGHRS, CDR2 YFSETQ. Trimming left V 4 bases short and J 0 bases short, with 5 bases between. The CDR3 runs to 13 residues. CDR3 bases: TGCGCCAGCAGCCAGGGCTCTGGAAACACCATATATTTT. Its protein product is CASSQGSGNTIYF. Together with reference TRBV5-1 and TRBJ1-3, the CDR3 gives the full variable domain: KAGVTQTPRYLIKTRGQQVTLSCSPISGHRSVSWYQQTPGQGLQFLFEYFSETQRNKGNFPGRFSGRQFSNSRSEMNVSTLELGDSALYLCASSQGSGNTIYFGEGSWLTVV.

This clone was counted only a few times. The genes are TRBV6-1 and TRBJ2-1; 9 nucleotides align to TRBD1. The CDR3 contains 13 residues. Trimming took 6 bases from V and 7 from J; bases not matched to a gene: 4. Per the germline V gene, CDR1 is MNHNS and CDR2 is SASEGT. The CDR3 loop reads CASSGTGLNEQFF. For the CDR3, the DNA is TGTGCCAGCAGCGGGACAGGGTTAAATGAGCAGTTCTTC.

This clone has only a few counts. CDR3 sequence reads: CASSLASNRDFSYGYTF. The CDR3 DNA reads as TGTGCCAGCAGCTTAGCCTCCAACAGAGATTTTAGCTATGGCTACACCTTC. The rearrangement joins TRBV11-2 to TRBJ1-2; D unclear. Trimming pared 1 base from V and 4 bases from J, leaving 19 bases between. Germline CDR1 SGHAT, CDR2 FQNNGV. The CDR3 covers 17 residues.

CDR3 coding DNA: TGTGCCAGCAGTTTCCCCTCCAGCACTGAAGCTTTCTTT. Protein product: CASSFPSSTEAFF. The gene calls are TRBV27 and TRBJ1-1; no clear D gene. Germline V lookup: CDR1 MNHEY, CDR2 SMNVEV (reference sequence). CDR3 length equals 13 residues. V lost 3 bases and J lost 4, with 9 bases in between.

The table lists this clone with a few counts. CDR3 nucleotides: TGCGCCAGCAGACCCCGGGAAGGGGAAAAACTGTTTTTT. Translating it yields CASRPREGEKLFF. The V gene is TRBV10-2, the J gene TRBJ1-4; D is unresolved. Germline lookup yields CDR1 WSHSY and CDR2 SAAADI. The CDR3 length is 13 residues. V lost 6 bases and J 8 bases, leaving 13 bases between the germline ends.

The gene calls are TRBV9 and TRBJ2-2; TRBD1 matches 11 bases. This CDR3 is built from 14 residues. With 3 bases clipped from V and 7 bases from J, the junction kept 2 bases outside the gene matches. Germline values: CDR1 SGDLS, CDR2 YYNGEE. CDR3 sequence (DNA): TGTGCCAGCAGCGCGGGACAGGGGGTCGGGGAGCTGTTTTTT. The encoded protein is CASSAGQGVGELFF.

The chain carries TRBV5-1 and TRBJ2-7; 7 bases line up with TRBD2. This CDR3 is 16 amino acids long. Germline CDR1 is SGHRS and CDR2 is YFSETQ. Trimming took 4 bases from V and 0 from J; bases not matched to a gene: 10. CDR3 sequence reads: CASSPTSVGGSYEQYF. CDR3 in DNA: TGCGCCAGCAGCCCTACTAGCGTGGGTGGCTCCTACGAGCAGTACTTC.

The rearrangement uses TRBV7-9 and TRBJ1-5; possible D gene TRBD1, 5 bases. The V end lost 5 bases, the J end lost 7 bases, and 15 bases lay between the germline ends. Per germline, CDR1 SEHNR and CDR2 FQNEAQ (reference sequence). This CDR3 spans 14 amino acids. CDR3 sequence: CASSPFGRGQPQHF. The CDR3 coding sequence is TGTGCCAGCAGCCCCTTTGGAAGGGGCCAGCCCCAGCATTTT.

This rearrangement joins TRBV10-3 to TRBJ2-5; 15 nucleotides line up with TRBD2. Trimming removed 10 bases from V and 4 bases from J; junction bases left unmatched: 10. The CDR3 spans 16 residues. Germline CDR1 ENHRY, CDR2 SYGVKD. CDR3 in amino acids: CATTTGLAGGGETQYF. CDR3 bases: TGTGCCACCACGACGGGACTAGCGGGAGGTGGAGAGACCCAGTACTTC.

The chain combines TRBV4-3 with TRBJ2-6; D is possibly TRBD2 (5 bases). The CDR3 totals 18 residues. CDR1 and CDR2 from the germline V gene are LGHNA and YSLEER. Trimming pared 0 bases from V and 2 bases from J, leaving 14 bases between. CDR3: CASSQDRGIVAGANVLTF. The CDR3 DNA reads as TGCGCCAGCAGCCAAGACCGGGGTATAGTTGCTGGGGCCAACGTCCTGACTTTC.

The CDR3 nucleotides read TGTGCCAGCAGCTTAGGGTGGGGCGCCTCCTACGAGCAGTACTTC. Encoded protein: CASSLGWGASYEQYF. The chain has TRBV7-3 and TRBJ2-7, with D perhaps matching TRBD1 (5 bases). This CDR3 has 15 amino acids. Germline V gene data show CDR1 as SGHTA and CDR2 as FQGTGA. V dropped 2 bases and J dropped 0 bases, with 11 bases sitting between them.

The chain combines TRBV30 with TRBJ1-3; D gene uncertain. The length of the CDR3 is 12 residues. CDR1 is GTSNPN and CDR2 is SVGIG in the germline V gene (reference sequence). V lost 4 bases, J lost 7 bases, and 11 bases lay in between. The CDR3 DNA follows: TGTGCCTGGAAAACTCTGTTCAACACCATATATTTT. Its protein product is CAWKTLFNTIYF.

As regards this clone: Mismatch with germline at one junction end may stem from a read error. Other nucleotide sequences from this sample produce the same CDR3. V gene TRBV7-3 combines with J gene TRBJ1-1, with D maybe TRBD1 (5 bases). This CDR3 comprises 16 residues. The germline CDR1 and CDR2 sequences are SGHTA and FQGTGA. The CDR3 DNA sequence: TGTGCCAGCAGCTTCCAGGGAGGGACTAAAGGCACTGAAGCCTTCTTT. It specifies CASSFQGGTKGTEAFF.

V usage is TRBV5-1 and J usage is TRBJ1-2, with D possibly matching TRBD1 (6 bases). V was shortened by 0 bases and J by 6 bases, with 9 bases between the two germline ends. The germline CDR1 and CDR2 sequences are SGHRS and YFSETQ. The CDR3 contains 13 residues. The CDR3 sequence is CASSLGAGDGYTF. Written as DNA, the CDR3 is TGCGCCAGCAGCTTGGGTGCAGGGGATGGCTACACCTTC.

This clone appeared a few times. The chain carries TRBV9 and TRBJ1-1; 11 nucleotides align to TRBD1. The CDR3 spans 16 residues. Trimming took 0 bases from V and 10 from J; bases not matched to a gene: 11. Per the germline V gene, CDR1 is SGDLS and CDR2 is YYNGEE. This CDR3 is CASSVAGTGGPQRAFF. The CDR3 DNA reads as TGTGCCAGCAGCGTAGCCGGGACAGGGGGACCTCAGCGAGCTTTCTTT.

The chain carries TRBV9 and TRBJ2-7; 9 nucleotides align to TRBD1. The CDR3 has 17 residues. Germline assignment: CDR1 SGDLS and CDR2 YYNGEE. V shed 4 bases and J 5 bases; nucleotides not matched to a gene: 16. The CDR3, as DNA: TGTGCCAGCAGCCCCAGTGGGGGTGGGACAGGGTTTGACGAGCAGTACTTC. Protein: CASSPSGGGTGFDEQYF.

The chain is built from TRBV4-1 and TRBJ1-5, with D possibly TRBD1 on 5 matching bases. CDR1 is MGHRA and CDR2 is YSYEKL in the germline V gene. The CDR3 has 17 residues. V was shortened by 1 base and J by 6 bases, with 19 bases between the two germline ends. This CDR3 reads CASSQGNGRERFQPQHF. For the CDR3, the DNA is TGCGCCAGCAGCCAAGGGAACGGCAGGGAAAGATTTCAGCCCCAGCATTTT.

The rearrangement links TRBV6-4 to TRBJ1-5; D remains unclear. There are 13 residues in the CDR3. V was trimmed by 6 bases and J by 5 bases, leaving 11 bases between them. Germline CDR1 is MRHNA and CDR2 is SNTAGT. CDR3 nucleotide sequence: TGTGCCAGCAGCTATCGCGCGGATCAGCCCCAGCATTTT. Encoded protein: CASSYRADQPQHF.